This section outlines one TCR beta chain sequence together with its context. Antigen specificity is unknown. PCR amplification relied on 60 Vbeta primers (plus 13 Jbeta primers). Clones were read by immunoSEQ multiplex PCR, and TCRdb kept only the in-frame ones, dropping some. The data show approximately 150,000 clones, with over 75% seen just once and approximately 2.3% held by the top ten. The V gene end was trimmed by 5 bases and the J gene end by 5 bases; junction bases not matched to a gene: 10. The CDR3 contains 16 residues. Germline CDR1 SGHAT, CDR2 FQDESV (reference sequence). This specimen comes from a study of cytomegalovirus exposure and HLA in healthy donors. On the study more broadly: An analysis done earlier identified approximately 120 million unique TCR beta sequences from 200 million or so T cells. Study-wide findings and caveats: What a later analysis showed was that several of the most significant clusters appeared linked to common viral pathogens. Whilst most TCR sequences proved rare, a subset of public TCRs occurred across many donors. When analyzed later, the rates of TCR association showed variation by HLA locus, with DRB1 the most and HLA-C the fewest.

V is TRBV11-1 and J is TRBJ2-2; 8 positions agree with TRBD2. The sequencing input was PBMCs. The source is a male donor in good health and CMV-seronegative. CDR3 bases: TGTGCCAGCAGCCCGATAGCGGGAAGGAATACCGGGGAGCTGTTTTTT. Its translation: CASSPIAGRNTGELFF. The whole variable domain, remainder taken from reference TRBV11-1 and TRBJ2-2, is EAEVAQSPRYKITEKSQAVAFWCDPISGHATLYWYRQILGQGPELLVQFQDESVVDDSQLPKDRFSAERLKGVDSTLKIQPAELGDSAMYLCASSPIAGRNTGELFFGEGSRLTVL.